This note documents a single T cell receptor (beta chain) sequence. This clonotype occurred many times. Its antigen has not been determined. Base quality data are lacking; no much larger clone is found one base away. TCR libraries were built from roughly 400 ng RNA with the Immunoverse kit, using molecular barcoded adaptors covering alpha/delta and beta/gamma chains. TCR library preparation used the same RNA that went into transcriptome sequencing. Sequencing of TCR libraries was carried out on an Illumina HiSeq 4000 with 2 x 150 cycles. As for the original processing: Using MiXCR, which included quality filtering and error correction, TCR reads were aligned to human V, D, J and C references and then assembled into CDR3 clonotypes. The tcR package in R was used for analysis of clonotype counts and gene usage diversity. For inspection of raw mapping reads, RNA-seq reads were mapped by STAR aligner version 2.5.3a onto GRCh37 of the human genome. IR-seq fastq files were randomly downsampled with Seqtk 1.3 to test the effect of sequencing depth on detected clonotypes. Using fastp trimming at Q25 and MiXCR clonotype assembly, TCRdb reanalyzed the public sequencing data and kept in-frame beta chains. CDR3 protein duplicates are merged, each entry listing the most common genes and DNA. The V and J calls reflect TCRdb's pipeline rather than the authors' work. This sample has 75,000 to 95,000 distinct CDR3 sequences in its table, and roughly 21% of those were observed once. The ten largest make up 11% of the sample.

Every patient had bone marrow sampled at the time of active disease. Bone marrow mononuclear cells were isolated by Ficoll-Hypaque density gradient centrifugation. To remove myeloma plasma cells, the cells were labeled with CD138 magnetic microbeads on a MACS separator, and CD138-negative cells were then collected by negative selection. Flow cytometry with CD138 antibodies on an Attune NxT was used to check how pure the isolated cells were. Total RNA was extracted using TRIzol reagent and was quantified on a NanoDrop spectrophotometer. Paired RNA-seq and IR-seq were performed on the CD138-negative bone marrow sample of each patient. The germline V gene encodes CDR1 SNHLY and CDR2 FYNNEI. From its cysteine to its phenylalanine, the CDR3 spans 14 amino acids. Only CDR3 DNA remains: 42 bases, in frame from the first base. The germline V end is reduced by 8 bases and the J end by 1 base; junction bases left unmatched: 4.

This specimen comes from a study of read filtering for tumor transcriptome and immune sequencing (dated by TCRdb to 2018 to 2020). Concerning the study at large: The cohort was composed of 17 male and more than twelve female patients, with a mean age of approximately 70 years and an age range of roughly 45 to 80. Under revised international staging, roughly eight patients fell into R-ISS I, approximately 15 into R-ISS II and over five into R-ISS III. After DNase treatment, whole-transcriptome libraries were prepared with the TruSeq RNA Access Library Prep Kit. Per sample, about 4.05 to 10.27 million TCR-region mapped reads were obtained with IR-seq, compared with only about 80 to 1,400 with RNA-seq. The study compared TCR repertoires from targeted immune repertoire sequencing and bulk whole-transcriptome sequencing run on the same bone marrow samples. One main goal was a read-filtering strategy for immune repertoire data, in particular deciding whether clonotypes backed by only one read should be removed. What the study reported, not specific to this receptor: Compared with RNA-seq, IR-seq captured clonotypes at much greater depth and more reliably, and a smaller IR-seq throughput was enough to identify most of the shared clonotypes. The correlation between IR-seq and RNA-seq shared clonotype proportions was increased by removal of single-read clonotypes. Rather than purified T cells, the sorted CD138-negative fraction was a mixed bone marrow immune population. In IR-seq, roughly four fifths of clonotypes but around 3.5% of total reads were represented by single-read clonotypes, whereas in RNA-seq, about 69% of clonotypes and roughly 44% of reads were represented by single-read clonotypes.

The rearranged segments are TRBV2 and TRBJ2-5; TRBD2 agrees with 10 junctional bases. This clonotype was obtained from a donor older than 35 with multiple myeloma. Sequencing was carried out using a population of CD138-negative cells sorted from bone marrow. The cell subset or site label of this sample denotes: bone marrow mononuclear cells depleted of CD138+ plasma/myeloma cells by negative magnetic selection. In nucleotide form, the sequence is TGTGCCAGCGAACTAGCGGGGCTCCAAGAGACCCAGTACTTC. This gives the protein CASELAGLQETQYF.